The entry that follows covers one TCR beta chain sequence. What this receptor recognizes is not known. It has no much larger one-base neighbor in the sample; base qualities were not kept. The data were taken from a study of shared clonotypes between healthy human individuals (dated by TCRdb to the early 2020s). In the study overall: A few men and two women, aged 18 to 49 years, made up the cohort. For each donor, CD4 naive and CD4 memory were each run on three plates, CD8 naive on two plates, and CD8 memory on one plate. Libraries were prepared and TCR repertoires were sequenced by different laboratories using diverse techniques, in order to increase sequencing depth and limit assay-specific biases. Each donor's leukapheresis produced roughly between about 0.8 and 8.9 billion PBMCs. Blood TCR repertoires of 5 or 6 healthy adults were deeply sequenced to estimate repertoire size and the extent of clonotype sharing between individuals.

Donors were healthy HIV-negative adults with no recently reported acute infections or vaccinations. Every donor was a Caucasian adult residing in Nashville, Tennessee, USA. CD4+ T cells were enriched by magnetic negative selection, after which naive cells were positively selected on CD45RA and the negative fraction was taken as the memory subset. Blood was collected by leukapheresis, and PBMCs were isolated by Ficoll-Histopaque density gradient centrifugation and then cryopreserved in liquid nitrogen vapor phase. Purity and quantity of every magnetically sorted T cell population were checked by analytical flow cytometry. Genomic DNA was isolated from every sorted fraction and measured by UV absorbance on a Nanodrop 2000c. Counted from cysteine to phenylalanine, this CDR3 has 15 amino acids. Only the CDR3 DNA stays, 45 bases, in frame from base 1. The germline V gene gives CDR1 as MGHDK and CDR2 as SYGVNS. The germline V and J ends show losses of 1 base and 7 bases respectively, and no gene match explains 9 bases of the junction.

Here is what the overall study found, with its caveats: Sampling was limited to blood, and TCR repertoires in tissue likely differ from TCR repertoires in blood. Incomplete sequencing was indicated by rarefaction of sorted-subset datasets, despite the large sequencing depth. Naive subsets generally had larger estimated clonotype richness than memory subsets. Based on pairwise subsampling, the degree of clonotype sharing among donors was expected to be affected by sequencing depth. Compared with non-shared clonotypes, the clonotypes found in all four sorted-subset donors had higher generation probabilities. Because the study included a small number of donors, the genetic and exposure-history diversity represented was limited. When a handful of donors were compared, the shared fraction of clonotypes was approximately 5% for naive CD4, 3.5% to 4% for naive CD8, roughly 2.5% for memory CD4, and 0.35% to 0.4% for memory CD8.

Using the deep immunoSEQ assay, TCR CDR3 regions were amplified from genomic DNA by multiplex PCR. Genomic DNA extracted from each cell subset was distributed evenly over all wells of several immunoSEQ 96-well plates, and each plate served as one replicate. Each replicate PCR for sorted subsets received around 0.2 ug genomic DNA, equal to 30,000 or so T cell genomes. The purified libraries were quantified using a Qubit 3.0 fluorometer, sized with a Bioanalyzer 2100, and then quantified again using the KAPA Library Quantification kit. A separate single-read 150-cycle Illumina NextSeq 550 flow cell was used to sequence each immunoSEQ 96-well plate. As for the authors' bioinformatics: Because the immunoSEQ output included only junctional sequences and no quality scores, the filtering could not be the same as the filtering used for full-length reads. To assign V/J genes and CDR3, sequences were annotated against IMGT germline references using PyIR, a Python wrapper for IgBLAST v1.9. Reads were filtered out if the reads had weak V/J assignments (E-value above 1e-6), no CDR3, stop codons, out-of-frame junctions, or ambiguous translated residues. V3J clonotypes were defined as sequences sharing an identical inferred V gene, J gene, and CDR3 amino acid sequence. To compute the percentage overlap between repertoires, the number of shared unique clonotypes was divided by the size of the smaller repertoire. Three approaches were used to assess repertoire richness: RTK rarefaction, the Chao1 estimator, and Recon v2.1 estimates of unobserved clonotypes. Generation probabilities for all TCRbeta clonotypes obtained by the gDNA method from several donors were computed using OLGA. TCRdb provides this immuneACCESS table in a form limited to in-frame rearrangements. Some clones are lacking; in checked studies, under half of them reflect an unresolved V gene, and why the rest are absent is not known. The V and J calls and the clone size are those of that table, but D and trimming were determined from the DNA. Counted in this sample were approximately 2.3 million clones; over 85% of them appeared once. The biggest ten clones account for 0.39% of the sample.

The receptor was isolated from a man aged 18 to 29 in good health. Some clones in this sample may be carry-over from other donors' samples. The chain is encoded by TRBV25-1 joined to TRBJ2-7; TRBD1 agrees with 8 junctional bases. Input material: naive CD4+ T cells from PBMCs. Reading the label with the study, this specimen's cell subset or site is: CD45RA+ positively selected. CDR3 sequence: CASSEWTGRVREQYF. The nucleotide sequence is given as TGTGCCAGCAGTGAATGGACAGGGCGGGTCAGGGAGCAGTACTTC.